Shown below are 2 T cell receptor beta chains from a single sample sequenced in a study of identical twins. TCRdb reanalysed the 5' RACE reads using MiXCR and keeps one entry per CDR3 protein. The data contain 450,000 to 600,000 distinct CDR3 sequences, about 22% of them singletons. These data also formed part of another study, on yellow fever vaccine responses in identical twins.

The sequenced sample consisted of CD4+ T cells sorted from blood. These receptors were collected from a woman aged 18-29 years in good health.

This clonotype has more than one count but fewer than ten. The V call is TRBV7-2, the J call TRBJ1-1; no clear D. This CDR3 region has 17 residues. Trimming took off 1 base at V and 0 bases at J, with 15 bases between the two ends. In germline, CDR1 is SGHTA, CDR2 FQGNSA. The CDR3, as DNA: TGTGCCAGCAGCTTAGTACCCACAGCACTCATGAACACTGAAGCTTTCTTT. Its translation is CASSLVPTALMNTEAFF.

This chain connects TRBV5-1 to TRBJ1-4; TRBD1 agrees at 7 bases. The V gene end was trimmed by 2 bases and the J gene end by 8 bases; junction bases not matched to a gene: 6. This CDR3 has 14 residues. Germline V gene sequence: CDR1 SGHRS, CDR2 YFSETQ. CDR3 sequence (DNA): TGCGCCAGCAGCTTACAGGGGCCGGGGGAAAAACTGTTTTTT. This codes for CASSLQGPGEKLFF. Variable domain in full (rest from reference TRBV5-1 and TRBJ1-4): KAGVTQTPRYLIKTRGQQVTLSCSPISGHRSVSWYQQTPGQGLQFLFEYFSETQRNKGNFPGRFSGRQFSNSRSEMNVSTLELGDSALYLCASSLQGPGEKLFFGSGTQLSVL.